One sample yielded the 9 T cell receptor beta chains listed below, sequenced in a study of T cells after yellow fever vaccination. One entry per CDR3 protein, called by TCRdb with MiXCR from the 5' RACE reads. The sample consists of a few hundred thousand distinct CDR3 sequences, roughly 4.3% of them appearing once. The material sequenced was PBMCs, taken 5 days after the yellow fever booster vaccination. The receptor source for this set is a man between 18 and 35 years old who received the YFV17D yellow fever vaccine.

The rearrangement joins TRBV7-2 to TRBJ1-1; D is possibly TRBD1 (5 bases). Germline CDR1 SGHTA, CDR2 FQGNSA. The CDR3 contains 17 residues. Trimming removed 7 bases from V and 11 bases from J, with 32 bases in between. The CDR3 protein is CASIPQMGGVRGYVAFF. The CDR3 DNA reads TGTGCCAGCATCCCACAAATGGGGGGGGTACGAGGGTATGTGGCTTTCTTT.

This clonotype came up a few times. The chain recombines TRBV19 with TRBJ2-7; a weak D match, TRBD1 (7 bases). Trimming took off 5 bases at V and 6 bases at J, with 20 bases between the two ends. This CDR3 region has 15 residues. Per germline, CDR1 LNHDA and CDR2 SQIVND (reference sequence). The CDR3 DNA follows: TGTGCCAGTAGTCCAGGGGGGACGATCGCTTCCGAGCAGTACTTC. This codes for CASSPGGTIASEQYF.

This clonotype was recorded a few times. The CDR3 end shows no conserved phenylalanine or tryptophan, and so a read error is likely. The DNA is omitted, as the CDR3 cannot be located on it reliably, and the CDR3 follows TCRdb's listing. CDR3 loop: CASSQVSRGGFRL. This rearrangement joins TRBV14 to TRBJ2-1; TRBD2 is the table's D call and was not checked against the DNA. The CDR3 region is 13 residues in length, termini included. The germline V gene encodes CDR1 SGHDN and CDR2 FVKESK.

This clonotype was seen repeatedly, ten times or more. The chain carries TRBV5-6 and TRBJ2-5; a possible D gene is TRBD2 (6 bases). CDR1 and CDR2 (germline): SGHDT, YYEEEE. The V end was cut by 3 bases, the J end by 5 bases, with 14 bases between. The CDR3 totals 14 residues. The CDR3 coding sequence is TGTGCCAGCAGCTCGGCGGGGTTCGACGAGACCCAGTACTTC. It is translated as CASSSAGFDETQYF. Drawing the rest from reference TRBV5-6 and TRBJ2-5, the complete variable domain is DAGVTQSPTHLIKTRGQQVTLRCSPKSGHDTVSWYQQALGQGPQFIFQYYEEEERQRGNFPDRFSGHQFPNYSSELNVNALLLGDSALYLCASSSAGFDETQYFGPGTRLLVL.

This clonotype was found a few times. The gene calls are TRBV4-1 and TRBJ2-1; TRBD2 aligns across 13 bases. CDR1 and CDR2 from the germline V gene are MGHRA and YSYEKL. The CDR3 runs 15 residues. Trimming at V came to 6 bases and at J to 5 bases, leaving 4 bases not matched to a gene. CDR3 coding DNA: TGCGCCAGCAGATCGGGACTAGCGGGGAACAATGAGCAGTTCTTC. Translating it yields CASRSGLAGNNEQFF.

This clonotype was observed a few times. The chain joins TRBV21-1 to TRBJ1-6; whether TRBD1, the table's D call, matches the DNA was not checked. TRBV21-1 is deemed a pseudogene. This CDR3 has 15 amino acids. The CDR3 DNA is TGTGCCAGCAGCAGGCACAGGGGTCATAATTCACCCCTCCACTTT. Translating it yields CASSRHRGHNSPLHF.

This clonotype was found a few times. The V and J genes are TRBV5-1 and TRBJ2-1; D tentatively reads TRBD1 or TRBD2 (6 bases each). This CDR3 has 14 amino acids. Trimming removed 3 bases from V and 8 bases from J, with 15 bases in between. Germline CDR1 reads SGHRS; CDR2 reads YFSETQ. As DNA, the CDR3 is TGCGCCAGCAGCTACCTACAGGGAGGAGATGAGCAGTTCTTC. Amino acid sequence: CASSYLQGGDEQFF. Combining the CDR3 with reference TRBV5-1 and TRBJ2-1 gives the whole variable domain KAGVTQTPRYLIKTRGQQVTLSCSPISGHRSVSWYQQTPGQGLQFLFEYFSETQRNKGNFPGRFSGRQFSNSRSEMNVSTLELGDSALYLCASSYLQGGDEQFFGPGTRLTVL.

V gene TRBV30 combines with J gene TRBJ1-4; weak D call: TRBD1 (5 bases). The CDR3 is 15 residues long. The V and J ends lost 0 bases and 0 bases respectively, with 8 bases between them. CDR1 is GTSNPN, CDR2 SVGIG, per germline (reference sequence). The CDR3 reads CAWSVSRATNEKLFF. The CDR3 region has the DNA TGTGCCTGGAGTGTTTCCAGGGCAACTAATGAAAAACTGTTTTTT.

This clonotype has just a few counts. CDR3 sequence: CASSRRAGPYEQYF. In DNA, the CDR3 is TGTGCCAGCAGTCGGAGGGCGGGTCCCTACGAGCAGTACTTC. The chain has TRBV27 and TRBJ2-7, with D possibly matching TRBD2 (6 bases). The CDR3 loop spans 14 amino acids. CDR1 is MNHEY, CDR2 SMNVEV, per germline (reference sequence). The germline V and J ends were trimmed by 5 bases and 2 bases, with 13 bases remaining between them.